The 31 T cell receptor beta chains reported below all come from one sample, sequenced in a study of cytomegalovirus exposure and HLA in healthy donors. The PCR employed 60 Vbeta primers together with 13 Jbeta primers. The data were produced by immunoSEQ multiplex PCR, yet TCRdb's version contains in-frame clones alone and is incomplete. The table lists roughly 87,000 clones, roughly 75% of them singletons. Sequenced material: PBMCs. These receptors came from a man aged 55 to 70 in good health and CMV-seronegative.

The rearrangement uses TRBV9 and TRBJ1-1, with 8 bases aligning to TRBD1. The CDR3 is 13 residues long. Trimming cost V 5 bases and J 5 bases; bases outside gene matches: 5. Germline values: CDR1 SGDLS, CDR2 YYNGEE. The CDR3: CASSFTGGTEAFF. CDR3 DNA sequence: TGTGCCAGCAGTTTTACAGGGGGAACTGAAGCTTTCTTT.

V gene TRBV6-1 combines with J gene TRBJ1-2; maybe TRBD1 (5 bases). Germline V lookup: CDR1 MNHNS, CDR2 SASEGT. CDR3 length: 13 residues. V lost 0 bases to trimming and J lost 7 bases, with 9 bases between them. In DNA, the CDR3 is TGTGCCAGCAGTGAAGCAGGGGTGTTTGGCTACACCTTC. Its protein product is CASSEAGVFGYTF.

The V call is TRBV12-5, the J call TRBJ2-2; 7 bases fit TRBD1. The germline V gene encodes CDR1 LGHNT and CDR2 FRNRAP. CDR3 length: 15 amino acids. V lost 4 bases, J lost 6 bases, and 8 bases stayed unmatched. The CDR3 loop is CASGSDGQDPGELFF. CDR3 bases: TGTGCTAGTGGTTCGGACGGACAGGACCCCGGGGAGCTGTTTTTT.

This clone was found once. This chain links TRBV27 with TRBJ2-3; 10 nucleotides align to TRBD2. This CDR3 has 16 amino acids. The ends lost 6 bases at V and 4 bases at J; junction bases unmatched: 10. CDR1 is MNHEY, CDR2 SMNVEV, per germline (reference sequence). CDR3 region: CASSSSGTSDADTQYF. The CDR3 DNA is TGTGCCAGCAGCTCTTCCGGGACTAGCGATGCAGATACGCAGTATTTT.

The chain has TRBV29-1 and TRBJ2-7, with 12 nucleotides matching TRBD2. J gave up 3 bases and V 6 bases, and 6 bases lay outside the gene matches. Germline V gene data show CDR1 as SQVTM and CDR2 as ANQGSEA. The CDR3 runs to 14 residues. The CDR3 loop reads CSVARTSGVYEQYF. The CDR3 DNA reads TGCAGCGTCGCGCGGACTAGCGGGGTCTACGAGCAGTACTTC.

This clone came up a few times. The V call is TRBV7-9, the J call TRBJ1-1; 9 nucleotides line up with TRBD1. V lost 5 bases, J lost 2 bases, and 9 bases stayed unmatched. Germline V gene lookup returns CDR1 SEHNR and CDR2 FQNEAQ (reference sequence). The CDR3 has 16 residues. CDR3 nucleotide sequence: TGTGCCAGCAGCCCCCCGGGACAGGGACAAAACACTGAAGCTTTCTTT. Amino acids: CASSPPGQGQNTEAFF.

The chain combines TRBV7-9 with TRBJ2-7, with 7 positions matching TRBD2. The CDR3 contains 13 residues. Per germline, CDR1 SEHNR and CDR2 FQNEAQ (reference sequence). With V trimmed by 11 bases and J by 0 bases, 7 bases remained unmatched. The CDR3 DNA follows: TGTGCCCTGGGAGGGGCAGCCTCCTACGAGCAGTACTTC. Translated: CALGGAASYEQYF.

This rearrangement joins TRBV6-4 to TRBJ2-3; 9 nucleotides match TRBD2. Trimming cost V 2 bases and J 2 bases; bases outside gene matches: 2. CDR3 length: 15 amino acids. Germline V lookup: CDR1 MRHNA, CDR2 SNTAGT. The CDR3 protein is CASSDVAGDTDTQYF. The CDR3 DNA reads as TGTGCCAGCAGTGACGTAGCGGGGGACACAGATACGCAGTATTTT.

The chain is built from TRBV10-3 and TRBJ1-2; TRBD1 matches at 9 bases. This CDR3 region has 14 residues. With V trimmed by 7 bases and J by 4 bases, 7 bases remained unmatched. Germline V gene lookup returns CDR1 ENHRY and CDR2 SYGVKD. The CDR3 here is CAITWDRVGYGYTF. CDR3 in DNA: TGTGCCATCACTTGGGACAGGGTGGGCTATGGCTACACCTTC.

The CDR3 here is CASSPERVLYGYTF. The CDR3 nucleotides read TGTGCCAGCAGCCCTGAGCGGGTTCTCTATGGCTACACCTTC. This chain uses TRBV11-2 with TRBJ1-2; D is uncertain. Germline CDR1 reads SGHAT; CDR2 reads FQNNGV. With 5 bases removed from V and 4 bases from J, the gap between germline ends came to 14 bases. The CDR3 sequence is 14 residues long.

V and J are TRBV6-1 and TRBJ1-6; TRBD1 matches at 7 bases. Losses at the gene ends were 6 bases for V and 9 bases for J; bases not matched to a gene: 5. Germline V CDR1 and CDR2: MNHNS, SASEGT. The CDR3 loop spans 13 amino acids. CDR3 DNA: TGTGCCAGCAGCGACAGGGAAGCTTCACCCCTCCACTTT. Amino acids: CASSDREASPLHF.

This chain joins TRBV2 and TRBJ2-5, with TRBD1 matching over 10 bases. With 3 bases clipped from V and 6 bases from J, the junction kept 4 bases outside the gene matches. The CDR3 runs 14 residues. Per the germline V gene, CDR1 is SNHLY and CDR2 is FYNNEI. CDR3 bases: TGTGCCAGCAGTGAGACAGGGGGCCGGAAGACCCAGTACTTC. It codes for CASSETGGRKTQYF.

The chain links TRBV19 to TRBJ2-2; TRBD2 agrees at 9 bases. Germline trimming cut 7 bases from V and 1 base from J; bases unmatched to any gene: 10. The CDR3 runs 17 residues. CDR1 is LNHDA, CDR2 SQIVND, per germline (reference sequence). The CDR3 region is CASTPAGGPRNTGELFF. The CDR3 DNA is TGTGCCAGTACCCCAGCGGGGGGCCCAAGGAACACCGGGGAGCTGTTTTTT.

The CDR3 sequence is CASSGGTEAFF. The CDR3 DNA reads as TGTGCCAGCAGTGGAGGCACTGAAGCTTTCTTT. This chain uses TRBV2 with TRBJ1-1; the D is unclear. CDR1 is SNHLY and CDR2 is FYNNEI in the germline V gene. This CDR3 spans 11 amino acids. V lost 4 bases to trimming and J lost 4 bases, with 4 bases between them. The full variable domain, rest sourced from reference TRBV2 and TRBJ1-1, is EPEVTQTPSHQVTQMGQEVILRCVPISNHLYFYWYRQILGQKVEFLVSFYNNEISEKSEIFDDQFSVERPDGSNFTLKIRSTKLEDSAMYFCASSGGTEAFFGQGTRLTVV.

This chain connects TRBV5-4 to TRBJ1-2; D is undetermined. In germline, CDR1 is SGHNT, CDR2 YYREEE (reference sequence). The V and J ends lost 9 bases and 2 bases respectively, with 14 bases between them. The CDR3 sequence is 13 residues long. The CDR3 bases are TGTGCCACCCAGGTACAGAACAACTATGGCTACACCTTC. Protein sequence: CATQVQNNYGYTF.

The chain carries TRBV14 and TRBJ2-2, with D perhaps TRBD1 (6 bases). Germline V gene data show CDR1 as SGHDN and CDR2 as FVKESK. The CDR3 spans 16 residues. Trimming pared 4 bases from V and 7 bases from J, leaving 19 bases between. The CDR3 DNA reads as TGTGCCAGCAGCCCCACCCCTCTGGGGGCCGGCGGGGAGCTGTTTTTT. As protein: CASSPTPLGAGGELFF. Filled out from reference TRBV14 and TRBJ2-2, the complete variable domain reads EAGVTQFPSHSVIEKGQTVTLRCDPISGHDNLYWYRRVMGKEIKFLLHFVKESKQDESGMPNNRFLAERTGGTYSTLKVQPAELEDSGVYFCASSPTPLGAGGELFFGEGSRLTVL.

The J gene is TRBJ1-6, the V gene TRBV6-1; the D gene is possibly TRBD1 (5 bases). The length of the CDR3 is 14 residues. Per germline, CDR1 MNHNS and CDR2 SASEGT. V dropped 10 bases and J dropped 7 bases, with 17 bases sitting between them. CDR3 sequence reads: CANAPGLENSPLHF. In nucleotides, the CDR3 is TGTGCCAACGCTCCGGGACTAGAGAATTCACCCCTCCACTTT.

This clone was seen a few times. This rearrangement joins TRBV6-1 to TRBJ1-4, with no clear D. Trimming removed 6 bases from V and 5 bases from J, with 13 bases in between. The CDR3 is made up of 14 amino acids. Germline V gene sequence: CDR1 MNHNS, CDR2 SASEGT. Written as DNA, the CDR3 is TGTGCCAGCAGAAACGTCGCGGGGAATGAAAAACTGTTTTTT. Its translation is CASRNVAGNEKLFF.

The CDR3 DNA reads as TGCGCCAGCAGCTTAATAGCGGGGGGGGTCTCCTACAATGAGCAGTTCTTC. Encoded protein: CASSLIAGGVSYNEQFF. The chain combines TRBV5-1 with TRBJ2-1; 11 bases agree with TRBD2. V was clipped by 2 bases and J by 0 bases; unmatched bases: 4. Germline CDR1 is SGHRS and CDR2 is YFSETQ. The CDR3 extends over 17 amino acids.

V usage is TRBV5-1 and J usage is TRBJ1-1, with 9 bases lining up with TRBD1. From germline, CDR1 is SGHRS and CDR2 YFSETQ. This CDR3 has 14 amino acids. Trimming at V came to 5 bases and at J to 4 bases, leaving 6 bases not matched to a gene. Written as DNA, the CDR3 is TGCGCCAGCAGAGGCCGGGACAGGGTCACTGAAGCTTTCTTT. Translated, it gives CASRGRDRVTEAFF.

This clone was seen only a few times. The gene calls are TRBV5-1 and TRBJ1-5; unclear D gene. From germline, CDR1 is SGHRS and CDR2 YFSETQ. Trimming cost V 1 base and J 0 bases, with 11 bases left between them. This CDR3 has 16 amino acids. In DNA, the CDR3 is TGCGCCAGCAGCTTGTCAGGAGACTATAGCAATCAGCCCCAGCATTTT. Its translation is CASSLSGDYSNQPQHF.

V and J are TRBV7-9 and TRBJ1-6; D uncertain. The CDR3 is 15 residues long. Germline CDR1 and CDR2: SEHNR and FQNEAQ (reference sequence). V was shortened by 5 bases and J by 5 bases, with 13 bases between the two germline ends. CDR3 amino acids: CASSAGLWDNSPLHF. Here the CDR3 DNA reads TGTGCCAGCAGCGCCGGACTGTGGGATAATTCACCCCTCCACTTT.

The chain links TRBV7-8 to TRBJ1-5; perhaps TRBD1 as D (6 bases). CDR3 length: 15 residues. The V end was cut by 5 bases, the J end by 9 bases, with 20 bases between. Germline V lookup: CDR1 SGHVS, CDR2 FQNEAQ. In nucleotides, the CDR3 is TGTGCCAGCAGCCTGACAAAGACAGGTTTACTGCCCCAGCATTTT. Its protein is CASSLTKTGLLPQHF. Combining the CDR3 with reference TRBV7-8 and TRBJ1-5 gives the whole variable domain GAGVSQSPRYKVAKRGQDVALRCDPISGHVSLFWYQQALGQGPEFLTYFQNEAQLDKSGLPSDRFFAERPEGSVSTLKIQRTQQEDSAVYLCASSLTKTGLLPQHFGDGTRLSIL.

J is TRBJ2-1 and V is TRBV25-1; maybe TRBD2 (5 bases). Trimming took off 3 bases at V and 2 bases at J, with 11 bases between the two ends. Germline CDR1 is MGHDK and CDR2 is SYGVNS. The CDR3 is 15 residues long. In DNA form, the CDR3 reads TGTGCCAGCAGTGATCGGAGGATCCCCTACAATGAGCAGTTCTTC. Its protein is CASSDRRIPYNEQFF.

CDR3 DNA sequence: TGTGCCAGCAGTGAACAGGGTTACACCGGGGAGCTGTTTTTT. It is translated as CASSEQGYTGELFF. The chain is built from TRBV6-5 and TRBJ2-2, with D possibly matching TRBD1 (6 bases). The CDR3 loop spans 14 amino acids. Trimming shortened V by 5 bases and J by 3 bases, and 10 bases separated the two germline ends. The V gene's germline CDR1 is MNHEY and CDR2 SVGAGI.

The chain recombines TRBV10-3 with TRBJ2-7, with 9 positions matching TRBD1. Germline loops: CDR1 ENHRY, CDR2 SYGVKD. The junction had 1 base not matched to a gene; V was cut back by 7 bases and J by 6 bases. CDR3 length: 11 residues. Here the CDR3 DNA reads TGTGCCATCAAGGGACAGGGCGAGCAGTACTTC. This encodes CAIKGQGEQYF.

This sequence joins TRBV6-5 and TRBJ2-5, with 13 positions matching TRBD2. This CDR3 region has 13 residues. V shed 9 bases and J 5 bases; nucleotides not matched to a gene: 3. Germline assignment: CDR1 MNHEY and CDR2 SVGAGI. CDR3 nucleotides: TGTGCCAGTACGACTAGCGGGGGGGAGACCCAGTACTTC. Translated: CASTTSGGETQYF.

The rearrangement links TRBV30 to TRBJ1-2, with D unresolved. V gave up 1 base and J gave up 2 bases, with 11 bases separating them. Germline values: CDR1 GTSNPN, CDR2 SVGIG (reference sequence). The CDR3 extends over 14 amino acids. CDR3 sequence (DNA): TGTGCCTGGAGTGATGGCGGAAACAACTATGGCTACACCTTC. As protein: CAWSDGGNNYGYTF.

V gene TRBV30 combines with J gene TRBJ1-2; the match to TRBD1 covers 7 bases. Per germline, CDR1 GTSNPN and CDR2 SVGIG (reference sequence). With 4 bases clipped from V and 2 bases from J, the junction kept 7 bases outside the gene matches. The CDR3 loop spans 14 amino acids. This CDR3 reads CAWTPGQTNYGYTF. DNA for the CDR3: TGTGCCTGGACCCCGGGACAGACGAACTATGGCTACACCTTC.

This rearrangement joins TRBV6-5 to TRBJ1-5; D is ambiguous. Trimming stripped 2 bases from V and 3 bases from J, with 5 bases between. The germline CDR1 and CDR2 sequences are MNHEY and SVGAGI. CDR3 size: 13 residues. CDR3 DNA sequence: TGTGCCAGCAGTTACAACTCCAATCAGCCCCAGCATTTT. This codes for CASSYNSNQPQHF.

The chain couples TRBV7-2 to TRBJ2-3, with 9 bases aligning to TRBD2. CDR1 SGHTA and CDR2 FQGNSA come from the germline V gene. V was clipped by 5 bases and J by 4 bases; unmatched bases: 7. The CDR3 totals 15 residues. This CDR3 reads CASSRKRGVADTQYF. The CDR3 DNA follows: TGTGCCAGCAGCCGGAAGCGGGGGGTGGCAGATACGCAGTATTTT.